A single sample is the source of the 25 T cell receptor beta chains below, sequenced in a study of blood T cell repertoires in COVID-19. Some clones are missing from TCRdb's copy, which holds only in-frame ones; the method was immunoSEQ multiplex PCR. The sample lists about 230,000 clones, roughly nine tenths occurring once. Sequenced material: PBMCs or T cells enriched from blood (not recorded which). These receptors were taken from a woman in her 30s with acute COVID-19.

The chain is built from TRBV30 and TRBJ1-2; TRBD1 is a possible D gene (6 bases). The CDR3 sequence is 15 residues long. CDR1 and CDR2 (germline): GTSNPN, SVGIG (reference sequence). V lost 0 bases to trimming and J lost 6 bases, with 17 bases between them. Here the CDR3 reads CAWSVLQGPIHGYTF. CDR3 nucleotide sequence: TGTGCCTGGAGTGTACTCCAGGGGCCTATCCATGGCTACACCTTC.

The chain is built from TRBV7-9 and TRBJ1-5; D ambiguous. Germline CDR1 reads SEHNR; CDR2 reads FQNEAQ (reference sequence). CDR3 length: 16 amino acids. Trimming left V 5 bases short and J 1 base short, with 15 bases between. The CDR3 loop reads CASSRGTSGSNQPQHF. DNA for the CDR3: TGTGCCAGCAGCCGCGGAACGAGTGGCAGCAATCAGCCCCAGCATTTT.

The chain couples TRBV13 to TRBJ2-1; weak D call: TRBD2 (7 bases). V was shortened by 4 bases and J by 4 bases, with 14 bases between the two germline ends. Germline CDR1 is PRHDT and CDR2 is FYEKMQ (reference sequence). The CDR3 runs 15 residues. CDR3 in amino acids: CASSSRGGGYNEQFF. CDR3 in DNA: TGTGCCAGCAGCTCCCGAGGGGGGGGTTACAATGAGCAGTTCTTC.

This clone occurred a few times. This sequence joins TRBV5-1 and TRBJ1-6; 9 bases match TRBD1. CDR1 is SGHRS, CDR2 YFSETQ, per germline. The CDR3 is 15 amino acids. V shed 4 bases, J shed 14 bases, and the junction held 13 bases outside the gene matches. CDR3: CASSLLGTGSVTLHF. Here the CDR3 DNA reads TGCGCCAGCAGCCTCTTGGGGACAGGGAGCGTCACCCTCCACTTT.

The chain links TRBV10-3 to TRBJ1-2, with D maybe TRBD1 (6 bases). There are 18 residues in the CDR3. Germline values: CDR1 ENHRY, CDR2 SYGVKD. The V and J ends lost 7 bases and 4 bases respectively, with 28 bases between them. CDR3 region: CAIKGEPPYVPQSYGYTF. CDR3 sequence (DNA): TGTGCCATCAAGGGGGAACCACCTTACGTTCCTCAAAGCTATGGCTACACCTTC.

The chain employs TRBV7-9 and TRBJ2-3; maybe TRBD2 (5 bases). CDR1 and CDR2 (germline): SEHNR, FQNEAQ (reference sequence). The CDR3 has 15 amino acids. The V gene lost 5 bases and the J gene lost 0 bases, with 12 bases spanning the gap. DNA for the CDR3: TGTGCCAGCAGCCAAACAGCGGATAGCACAGATACGCAGTATTTT. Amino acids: CASSQTADSTDTQYF. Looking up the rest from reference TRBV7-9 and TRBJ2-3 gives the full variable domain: DTGVSQNPRHKITKRGQNVTFRCDPISEHNRLYWYRQTLGQGPEFLTYFQNEAQLEKSRLLSDRFSAERPKGSFSTLEIQRTEQGDSAMYLCASSQTADSTDTQYFGPGTRLTVL.

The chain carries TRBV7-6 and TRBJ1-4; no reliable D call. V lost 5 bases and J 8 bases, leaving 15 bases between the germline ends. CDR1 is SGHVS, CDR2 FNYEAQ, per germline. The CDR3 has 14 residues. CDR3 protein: CASSQTSAQEKLFF. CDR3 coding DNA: TGTGCCAGCAGCCAAACGTCTGCGCAAGAAAAACTGTTTTTT.

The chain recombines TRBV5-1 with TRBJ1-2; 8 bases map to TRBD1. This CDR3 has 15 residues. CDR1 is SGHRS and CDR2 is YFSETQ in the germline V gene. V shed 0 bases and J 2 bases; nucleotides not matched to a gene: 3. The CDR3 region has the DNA TGCGCCAGCAGCTTGGGGGGACAGGAGAACTATGGCTACACCTTC. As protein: CASSLGGQENYGYTF.

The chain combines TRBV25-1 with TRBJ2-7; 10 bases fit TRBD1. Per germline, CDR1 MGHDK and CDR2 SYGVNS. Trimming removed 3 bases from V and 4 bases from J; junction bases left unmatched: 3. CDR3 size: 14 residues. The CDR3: CASSDRQGAYEQYF. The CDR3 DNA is TGTGCCAGCAGTGACCGACAGGGGGCTTACGAGCAGTACTTC.

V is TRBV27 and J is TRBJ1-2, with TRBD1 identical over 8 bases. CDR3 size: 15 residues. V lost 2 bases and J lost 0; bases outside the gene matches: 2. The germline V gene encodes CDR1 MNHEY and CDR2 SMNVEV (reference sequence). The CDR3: CASSLGQGANYGYTF. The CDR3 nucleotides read TGTGCCAGCAGTTTAGGACAGGGAGCTAACTATGGCTACACCTTC.

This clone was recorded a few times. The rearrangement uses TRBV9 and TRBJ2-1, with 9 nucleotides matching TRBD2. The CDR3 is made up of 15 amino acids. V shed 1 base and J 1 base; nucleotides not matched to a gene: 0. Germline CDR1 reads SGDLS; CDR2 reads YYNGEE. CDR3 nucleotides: TGTGCCAGCAGCGTAAGCGGGGGGTCCTACAATGAGCAGTTCTTC. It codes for CASSVSGGSYNEQFF.

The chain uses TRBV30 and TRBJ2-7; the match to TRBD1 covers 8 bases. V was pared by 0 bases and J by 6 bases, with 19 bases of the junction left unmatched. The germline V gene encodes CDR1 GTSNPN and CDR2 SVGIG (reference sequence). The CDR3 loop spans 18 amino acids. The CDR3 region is CAWSVSGRGRALDSEQYF. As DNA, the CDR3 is TGTGCCTGGAGTGTGTCCGGCAGGGGGCGCGCGCTTGACAGCGAGCAGTACTTC.

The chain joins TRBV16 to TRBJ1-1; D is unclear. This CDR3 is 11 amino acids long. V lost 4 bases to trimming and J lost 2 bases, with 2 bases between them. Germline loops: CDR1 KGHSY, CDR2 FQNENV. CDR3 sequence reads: CASSPNTEAFF. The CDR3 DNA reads TGTGCCAGCAGCCCAAACACTGAAGCTTTCTTT.

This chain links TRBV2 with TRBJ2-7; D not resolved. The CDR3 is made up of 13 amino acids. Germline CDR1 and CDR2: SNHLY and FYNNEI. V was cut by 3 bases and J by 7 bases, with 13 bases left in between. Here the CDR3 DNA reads TGTGCCAGCAGTGATAGCCGATCTCGGGAGCAGTACTTC. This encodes CASSDSRSREQYF. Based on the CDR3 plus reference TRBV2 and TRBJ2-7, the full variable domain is EPEVTQTPSHQVTQMGQEVILRCVPISNHLYFYWYRQILGQKVEFLVSFYNNEISEKSEIFDDQFSVERPDGSNFTLKIRSTKLEDSAMYFCASSDSRSREQYFGPGTRLTVT.

The CDR3 here is CASSLLGGVHNEQFF. CDR3 DNA: TGTGCCAGCAGCCTCCTCGGGGGGGTCCACAATGAGCAGTTCTTC. V usage is TRBV11-3 and J usage is TRBJ2-1; 8 positions agree with TRBD2. In germline, CDR1 is SGHNT, CDR2 YENEEA. The CDR3 extends over 15 amino acids. J gave up 5 bases and V 5 bases, and 8 bases lay outside the gene matches.

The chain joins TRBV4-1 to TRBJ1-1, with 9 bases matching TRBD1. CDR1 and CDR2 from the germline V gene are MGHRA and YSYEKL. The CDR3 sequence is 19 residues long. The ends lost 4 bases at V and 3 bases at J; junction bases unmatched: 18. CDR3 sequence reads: CASSREATGGGSMDTEAFF. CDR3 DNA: TGCGCCAGCAGCCGAGAAGCCACAGGGGGCGGTAGCATGGACACTGAAGCTTTCTTT.

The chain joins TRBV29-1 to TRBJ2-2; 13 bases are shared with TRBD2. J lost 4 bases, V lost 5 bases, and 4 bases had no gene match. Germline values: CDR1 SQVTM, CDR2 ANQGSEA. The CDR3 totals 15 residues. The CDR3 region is CSVPGLAGPTGELFF. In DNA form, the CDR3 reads TGCAGCGTTCCGGGACTAGCGGGACCCACCGGGGAGCTGTTTTTT.

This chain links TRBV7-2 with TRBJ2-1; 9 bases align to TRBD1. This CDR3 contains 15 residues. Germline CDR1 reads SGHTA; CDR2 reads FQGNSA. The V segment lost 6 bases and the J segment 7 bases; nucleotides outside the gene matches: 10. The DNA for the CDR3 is TGTGCCAGCAGGCCGCGACAGGGGGTAGTAAATGAGCAGTTCTTC. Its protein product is CASRPRQGVVNEQFF.

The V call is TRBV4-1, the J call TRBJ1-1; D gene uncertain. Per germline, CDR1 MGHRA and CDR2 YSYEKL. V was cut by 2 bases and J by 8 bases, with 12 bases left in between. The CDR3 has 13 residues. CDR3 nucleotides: TGCGCCAGCAGCCAAACCTCCTCAGGAGAAGCTTTCTTT. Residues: CASSQTSSGEAFF.

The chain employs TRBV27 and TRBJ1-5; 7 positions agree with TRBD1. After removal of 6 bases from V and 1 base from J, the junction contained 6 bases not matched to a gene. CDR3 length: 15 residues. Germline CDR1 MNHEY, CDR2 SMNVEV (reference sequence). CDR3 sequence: CASSLTTGSNQPQHF. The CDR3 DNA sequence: TGTGCCAGCAGCTTGACGACAGGGAGCAATCAGCCCCAGCATTTT.

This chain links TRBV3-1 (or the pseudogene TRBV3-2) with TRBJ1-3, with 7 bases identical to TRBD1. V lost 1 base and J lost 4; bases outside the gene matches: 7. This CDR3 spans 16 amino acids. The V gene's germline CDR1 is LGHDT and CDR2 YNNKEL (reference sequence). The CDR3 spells CASSQAYRGYGNTIYF. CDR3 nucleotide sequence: TGTGCCAGCAGCCAAGCGTACAGGGGCTACGGAAACACCATATATTTT.

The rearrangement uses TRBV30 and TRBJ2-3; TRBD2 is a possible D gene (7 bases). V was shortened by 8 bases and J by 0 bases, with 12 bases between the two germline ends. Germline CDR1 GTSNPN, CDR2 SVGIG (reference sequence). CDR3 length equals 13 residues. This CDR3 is CAVRGASTDTQYF. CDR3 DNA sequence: TGTGCCGTACGGGGGGCTAGCACAGATACGCAGTATTTT.

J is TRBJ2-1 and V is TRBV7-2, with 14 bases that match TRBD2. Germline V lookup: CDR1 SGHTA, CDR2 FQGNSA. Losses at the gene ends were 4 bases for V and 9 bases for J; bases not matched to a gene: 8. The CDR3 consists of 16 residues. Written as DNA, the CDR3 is TGTGCCAGCAGCTCGCGACTAGCGGGGGGGCTCGGTGAGCAGTTCTTC. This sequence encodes CASSSRLAGGLGEQFF.

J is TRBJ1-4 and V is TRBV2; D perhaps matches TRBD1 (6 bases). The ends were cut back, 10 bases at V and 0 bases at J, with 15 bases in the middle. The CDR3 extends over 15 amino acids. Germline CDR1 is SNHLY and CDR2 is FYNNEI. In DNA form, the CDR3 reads TGTGCCACCCAGGGGCAGGCTGCAACTAATGAAAAACTGTTTTTT. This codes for CATQGQAATNEKLFF.

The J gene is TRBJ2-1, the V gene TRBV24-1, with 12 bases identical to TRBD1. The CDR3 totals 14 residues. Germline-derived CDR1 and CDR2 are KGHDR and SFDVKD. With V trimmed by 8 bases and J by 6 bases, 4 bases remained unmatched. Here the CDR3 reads CATKGQGASNEQFF. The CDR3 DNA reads TGTGCCACCAAGGGACAGGGGGCCAGCAATGAGCAGTTCTTC.